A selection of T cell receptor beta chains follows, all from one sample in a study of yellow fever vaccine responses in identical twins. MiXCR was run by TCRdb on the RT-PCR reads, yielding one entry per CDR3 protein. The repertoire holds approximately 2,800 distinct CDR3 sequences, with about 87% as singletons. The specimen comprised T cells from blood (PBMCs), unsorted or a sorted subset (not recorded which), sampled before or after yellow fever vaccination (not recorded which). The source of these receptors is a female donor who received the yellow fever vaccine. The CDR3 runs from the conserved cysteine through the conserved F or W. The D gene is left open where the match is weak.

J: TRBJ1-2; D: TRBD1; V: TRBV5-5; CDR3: CASSLGQGHGYTF; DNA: TGTGCCAGCAGCTTGGGACAGGGACATGGCTACACCTTC
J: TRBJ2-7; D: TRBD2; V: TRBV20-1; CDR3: CSARRTRRDYEQYF; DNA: TGCAGTGCTAGAAGGACTAGGAGGGACTACGAGCAGTACTTC
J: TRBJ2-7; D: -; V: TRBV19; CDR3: CASSTSLEQYF; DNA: TGTGCCAGTAGTACCTCCTTGGAGCAGTACTTC
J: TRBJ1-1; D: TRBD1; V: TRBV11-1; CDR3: CASSWTGGTEAFF; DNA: TGTGCCAGCAGCTGGACAGGGGGCACTGAAGCTTTCTTT
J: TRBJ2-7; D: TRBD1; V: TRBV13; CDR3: CASGLRDRPYYEQYF; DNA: TGTGCCAGCGGGCTCCGGGACAGGCCTTACTACGAGCAGTACTTC
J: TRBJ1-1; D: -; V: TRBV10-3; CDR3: CAISDRPNTEAFF; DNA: TGTGCCATCAGTGATCGGCCGAACACTGAAGCTTTCTTT
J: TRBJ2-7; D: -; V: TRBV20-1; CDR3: CSATGTQTYEQYF; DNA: TGCAGTGCTACCGGGACACAAACCTACGAGCAGTACTTC
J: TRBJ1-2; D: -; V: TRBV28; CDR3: CASKLQGYYGYTF; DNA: TGTGCCAGCAAATTACAGGGTTACTATGGCTACACCTTC
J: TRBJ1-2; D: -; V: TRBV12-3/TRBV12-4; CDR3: CASSLAYGYTF; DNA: TGTGCCAGCAGTTTAGCCTATGGCTACACCTTC
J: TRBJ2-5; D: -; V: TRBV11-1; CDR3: CASSLEGPPQETQYF; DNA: TGTGCCAGCAGCTTAGAGGGACCCCCGCAAGAGACCCAGTACTTC